Described below is a single T cell receptor (beta chain) sequence and its context. Its target is unknown. The data were obtained in a study of cytomegalovirus exposure and HLA in healthy donors. For the study at large: Most genotyped donors, 81% of 398, had Caucasian-associated genetic ancestry.

The PCR employed 60 Vbeta primers together with 13 Jbeta primers. The data were produced by immunoSEQ multiplex PCR, yet TCRdb's version contains in-frame clones alone and is incomplete. The sample shows 100,000 to 150,000 clones, 70% to 85% of them seen only once. Findings and caveats of the study: In a later analysis, specific HLA alleles were associated with over 15,000 TCR beta sequences at a 0.05 false discovery rate. Earlier results showed most TCR beta V segments being productive about 90% or about 30% of the time. TCR beta chain V- and J-gene trimming was linked, in a later analysis, to a missense variant in DCLRE1C.

V trimming: 1 base; J trimming: 15 bases; junction bases outside the gene matches: 10. This CDR3 region has 13 residues. The germline V gene encodes CDR1 SGHTA and CDR2 FQGNSA. Specimen: PBMCs. The source of this sequence is a man between 40 and 49 years old in good health and CMV-seropositive. The gene calls are TRBV7-2 and TRBJ2-3, with 7 bases lining up with TRBD2. The CDR3 coding sequence is TGTGCCAGCAGCTTAGGGTATCTAGCGGCGGCCTATTTT. It encodes CASSLGYLAAAYF.